This T cell receptor beta chain was identified in a study of identifying expanded T cells in peripheral blood. Clones were read by immunoSEQ multiplex PCR, and TCRdb kept only the in-frame ones, dropping some. The repertoire holds about 85,000 clones, with about 89% as singletons. The sequencing input was blood. The receptor was derived from a person aged 18-70 years in good health.

CDR3 coding DNA: TGTGCCAGCAGTTTTGGATCTACCTACGAGCAGTACTTC. This encodes CASSFGSTYEQYF. J is TRBJ2-7 and V is TRBV27; D is unclear. Per the germline V gene, CDR1 is MNHEY and CDR2 is SMNVEV (reference sequence). V lost 3 bases and J 2 bases, leaving 8 bases between the germline ends. The CDR3 length is 13 residues.